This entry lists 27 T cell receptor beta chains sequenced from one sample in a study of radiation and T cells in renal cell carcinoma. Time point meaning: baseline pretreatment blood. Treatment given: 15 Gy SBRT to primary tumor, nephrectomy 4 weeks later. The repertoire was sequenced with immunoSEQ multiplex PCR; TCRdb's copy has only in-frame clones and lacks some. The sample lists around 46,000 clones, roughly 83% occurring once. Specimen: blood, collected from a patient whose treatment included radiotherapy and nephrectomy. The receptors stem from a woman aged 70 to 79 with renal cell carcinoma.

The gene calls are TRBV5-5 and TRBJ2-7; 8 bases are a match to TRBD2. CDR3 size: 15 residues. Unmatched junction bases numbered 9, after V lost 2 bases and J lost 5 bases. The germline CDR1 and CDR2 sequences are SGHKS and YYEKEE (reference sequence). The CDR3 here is CASSFSGGRPDEQYF. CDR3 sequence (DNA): TGTGCCAGCAGCTTCTCGGGGGGGCGGCCTGACGAGCAGTACTTC.

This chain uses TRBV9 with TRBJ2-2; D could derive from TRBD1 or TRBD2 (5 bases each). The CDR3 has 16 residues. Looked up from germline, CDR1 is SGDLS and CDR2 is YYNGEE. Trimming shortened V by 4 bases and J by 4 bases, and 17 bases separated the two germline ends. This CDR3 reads CASSPLAGTLTGELFF. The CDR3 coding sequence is TGTGCCAGCAGCCCGTTGGCCGGGACCCTCACCGGGGAGCTGTTTTTT.

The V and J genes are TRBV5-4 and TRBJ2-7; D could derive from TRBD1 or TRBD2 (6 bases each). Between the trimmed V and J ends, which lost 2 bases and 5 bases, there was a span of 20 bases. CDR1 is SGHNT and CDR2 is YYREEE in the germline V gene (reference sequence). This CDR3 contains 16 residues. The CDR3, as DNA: TGTGCCAGCAGCTTTGGAGGGGGGACACTAACCCACGAGCAGTACTTC. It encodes CASSFGGGTLTHEQYF.

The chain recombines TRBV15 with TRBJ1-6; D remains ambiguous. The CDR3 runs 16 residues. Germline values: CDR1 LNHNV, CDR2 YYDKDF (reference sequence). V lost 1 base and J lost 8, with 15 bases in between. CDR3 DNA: TGTGCCACCAGCAGAGGGACGGCCTTGGAGGATTCACCCCTCCACTTT. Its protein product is CATSRGTALEDSPLHF.

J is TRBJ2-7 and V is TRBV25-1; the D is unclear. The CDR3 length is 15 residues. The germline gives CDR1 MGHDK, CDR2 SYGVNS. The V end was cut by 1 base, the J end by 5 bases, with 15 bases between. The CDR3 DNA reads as TGTGCCAGCAGTGAATCCGGTCGGCAGATTAACGAGCAGTACTTC. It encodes CASSESGRQINEQYF.

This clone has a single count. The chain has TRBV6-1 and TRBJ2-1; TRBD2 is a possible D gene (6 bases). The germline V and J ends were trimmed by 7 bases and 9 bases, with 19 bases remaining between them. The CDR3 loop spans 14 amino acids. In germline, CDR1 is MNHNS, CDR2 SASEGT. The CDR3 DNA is TGTGCCAGCACTATCGGGACTCCCGTTATTGAGCAGTTCTTC. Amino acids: CASTIGTPVIEQFF.

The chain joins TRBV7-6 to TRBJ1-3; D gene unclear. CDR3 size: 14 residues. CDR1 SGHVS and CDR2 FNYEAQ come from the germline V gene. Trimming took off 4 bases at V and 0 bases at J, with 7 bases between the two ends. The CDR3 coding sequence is TGTGCCAGCAGCTCATTAGTCTCTGGAAACACCATATATTTT. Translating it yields CASSSLVSGNTIYF.

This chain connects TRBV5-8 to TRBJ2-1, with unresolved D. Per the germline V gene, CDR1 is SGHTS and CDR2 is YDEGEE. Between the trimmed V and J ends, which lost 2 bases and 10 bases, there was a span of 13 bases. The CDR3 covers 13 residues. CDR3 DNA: TGTGCCAGCAGCTTCGGCCAGTTCGACGAGCAGTTCTTC. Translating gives CASSFGQFDEQFF.

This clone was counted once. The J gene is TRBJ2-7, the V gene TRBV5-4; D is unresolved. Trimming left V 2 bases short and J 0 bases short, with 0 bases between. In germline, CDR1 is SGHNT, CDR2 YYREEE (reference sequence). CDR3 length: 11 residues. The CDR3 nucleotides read TGTGCCAGCAGCTTCTCCTACGAGCAGTACTTC. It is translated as CASSFSYEQYF.

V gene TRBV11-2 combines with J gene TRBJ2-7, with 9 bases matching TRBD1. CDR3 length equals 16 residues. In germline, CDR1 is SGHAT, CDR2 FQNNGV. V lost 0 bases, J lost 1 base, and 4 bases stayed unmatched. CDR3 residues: CASSLDEDRGSYEQYF. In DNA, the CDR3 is TGTGCCAGCAGCTTAGATGAGGACAGGGGATCCTACGAGCAGTACTTC.

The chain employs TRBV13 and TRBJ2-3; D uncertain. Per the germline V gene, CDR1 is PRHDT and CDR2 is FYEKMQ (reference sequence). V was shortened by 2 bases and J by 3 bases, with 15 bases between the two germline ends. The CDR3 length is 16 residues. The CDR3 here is CASSLRRPFTTDTQYF. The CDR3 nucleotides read TGTGCCAGCAGCTTACGGCGGCCTTTCACAACAGATACGCAGTATTTT.

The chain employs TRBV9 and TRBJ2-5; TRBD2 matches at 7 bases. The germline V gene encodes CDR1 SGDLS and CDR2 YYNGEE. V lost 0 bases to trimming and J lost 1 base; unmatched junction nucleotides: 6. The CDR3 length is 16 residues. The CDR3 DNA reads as TGTGCCAGCAGCGTAGCCGGGGGGACCTCCCAAGAGACCCAGTACTTC. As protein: CASSVAGGTSQETQYF.

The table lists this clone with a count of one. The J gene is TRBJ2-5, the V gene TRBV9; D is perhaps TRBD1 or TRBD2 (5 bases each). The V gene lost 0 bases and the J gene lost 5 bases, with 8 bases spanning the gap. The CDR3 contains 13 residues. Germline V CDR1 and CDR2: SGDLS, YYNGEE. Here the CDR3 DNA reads TGTGCCAGCAGCGTAGGGGACCGGGAGACCCAGTACTTC. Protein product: CASSVGDRETQYF.

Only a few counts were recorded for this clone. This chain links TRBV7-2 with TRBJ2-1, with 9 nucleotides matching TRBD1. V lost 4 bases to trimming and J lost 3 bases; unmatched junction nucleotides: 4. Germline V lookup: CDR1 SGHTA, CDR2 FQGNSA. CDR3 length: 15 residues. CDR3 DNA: TGTGCCAGCAGCTGGGACAGGGCAAACTACAATGAGCAGTTCTTC. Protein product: CASSWDRANYNEQFF. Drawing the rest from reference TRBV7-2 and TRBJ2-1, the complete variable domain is GAGVSQSPSNKVTEKGKDVELRCDPISGHTALYWYRQSLGQGLEFLIYFQGNSAPDKSGLPSDRFSAERTGGSVSTLTIQRTQQEDSAVYLCASSWDRANYNEQFFGPGTRLTVL.

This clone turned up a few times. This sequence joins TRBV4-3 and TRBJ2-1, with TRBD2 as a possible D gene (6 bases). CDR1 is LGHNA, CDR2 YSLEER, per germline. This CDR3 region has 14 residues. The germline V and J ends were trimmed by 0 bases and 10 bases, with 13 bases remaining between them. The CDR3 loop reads CASSQDEAGREQFF. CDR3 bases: TGCGCCAGCAGCCAAGATGAGGCAGGGAGGGAGCAGTTCTTC.

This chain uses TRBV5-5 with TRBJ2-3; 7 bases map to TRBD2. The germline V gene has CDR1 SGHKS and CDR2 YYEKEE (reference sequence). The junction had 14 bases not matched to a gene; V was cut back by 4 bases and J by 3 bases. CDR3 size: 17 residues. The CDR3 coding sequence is TGTGCCAGCAGCCTGGCTGTTCCGGGAGGAGGTACAGATACGCAGTATTTT. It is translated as CASSLAVPGGGTDTQYF.

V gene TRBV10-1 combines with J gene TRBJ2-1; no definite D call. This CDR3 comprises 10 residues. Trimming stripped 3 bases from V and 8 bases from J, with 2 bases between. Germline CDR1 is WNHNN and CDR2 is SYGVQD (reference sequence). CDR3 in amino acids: CASSDYEQFF. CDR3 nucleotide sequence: TGCGCCAGCAGTGACTATGAGCAGTTCTTC.

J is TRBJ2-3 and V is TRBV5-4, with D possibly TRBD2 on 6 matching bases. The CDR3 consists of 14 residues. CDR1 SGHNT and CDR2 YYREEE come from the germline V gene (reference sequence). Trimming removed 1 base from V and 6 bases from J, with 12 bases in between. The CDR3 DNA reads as TGTGCCAGCAGCTTGTCGGGAGCGTGGGATACGCAGTATTTT. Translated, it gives CASSLSGAWDTQYF.

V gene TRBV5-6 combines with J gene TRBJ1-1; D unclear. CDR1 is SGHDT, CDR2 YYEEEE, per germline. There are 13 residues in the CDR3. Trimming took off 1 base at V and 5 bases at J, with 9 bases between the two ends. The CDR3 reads CASSLNPRTEAFF. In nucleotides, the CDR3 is TGTGCCAGCAGCTTGAATCCGAGAACTGAAGCTTTCTTT.

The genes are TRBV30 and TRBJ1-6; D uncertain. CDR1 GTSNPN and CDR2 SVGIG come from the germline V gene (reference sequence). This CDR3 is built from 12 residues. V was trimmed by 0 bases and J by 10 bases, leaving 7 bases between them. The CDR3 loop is CAWSVQRSPLHF. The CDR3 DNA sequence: TGTGCCTGGAGTGTACAGAGGTCACCCCTCCACTTT.

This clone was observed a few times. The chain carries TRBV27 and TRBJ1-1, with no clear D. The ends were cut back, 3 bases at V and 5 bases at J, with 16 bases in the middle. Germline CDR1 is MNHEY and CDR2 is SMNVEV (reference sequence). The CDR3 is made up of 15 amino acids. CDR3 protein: CASSFFSPAGTEAFF. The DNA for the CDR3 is TGTGCCAGCAGTTTTTTTTCACCCGCGGGGACTGAAGCTTTCTTT.

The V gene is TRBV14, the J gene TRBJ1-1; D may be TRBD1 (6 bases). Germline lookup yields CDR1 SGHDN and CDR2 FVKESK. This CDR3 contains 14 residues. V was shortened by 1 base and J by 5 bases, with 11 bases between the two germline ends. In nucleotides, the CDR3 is TGTGCCAGCAGCCAAGTGGGGGCGATAACTGAAGCTTTCTTT. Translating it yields CASSQVGAITEAFF. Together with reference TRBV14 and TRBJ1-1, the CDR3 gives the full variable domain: EAGVTQFPSHSVIEKGQTVTLRCDPISGHDNLYWYRRVMGKEIKFLLHFVKESKQDESGMPNNRFLAERTGGTYSTLKVQPAELEDSGVYFCASSQVGAITEAFFGQGTRLTVV.

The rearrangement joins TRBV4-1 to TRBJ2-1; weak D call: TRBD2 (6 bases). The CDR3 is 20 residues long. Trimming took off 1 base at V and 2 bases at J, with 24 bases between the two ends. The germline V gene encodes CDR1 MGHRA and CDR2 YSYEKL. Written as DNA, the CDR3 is TGCGCCAGCAGCCAAGGGGTGACACGTAGCGGACTAATCCCCTACAATGAGCAGTTCTTC. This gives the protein CASSQGVTRSGLIPYNEQFF.

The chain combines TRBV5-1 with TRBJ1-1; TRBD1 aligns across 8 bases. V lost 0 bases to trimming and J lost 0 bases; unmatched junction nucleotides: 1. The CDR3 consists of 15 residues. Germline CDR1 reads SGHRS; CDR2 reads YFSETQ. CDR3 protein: CASSLGQGLNTEAFF. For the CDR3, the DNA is TGCGCCAGCAGCTTGGGACAGGGGTTGAACACTGAAGCTTTCTTT. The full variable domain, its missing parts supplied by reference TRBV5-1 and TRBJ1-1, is KAGVTQTPRYLIKTRGQQVTLSCSPISGHRSVSWYQQTPGQGLQFLFEYFSETQRNKGNFPGRFSGRQFSNSRSEMNVSTLELGDSALYLCASSLGQGLNTEAFFGQGTRLTVV.

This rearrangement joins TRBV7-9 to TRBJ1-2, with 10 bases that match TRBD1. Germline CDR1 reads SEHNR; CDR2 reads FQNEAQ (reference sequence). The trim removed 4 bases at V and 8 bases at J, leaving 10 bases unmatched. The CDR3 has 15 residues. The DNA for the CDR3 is TGTGCCAGCAGCTCATCTCGGACAGGGGGAGGAGGCTACACCTTC. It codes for CASSSSRTGGGGYTF. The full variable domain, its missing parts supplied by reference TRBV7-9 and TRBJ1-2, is DTGVSQNPRHKITKRGQNVTFRCDPISEHNRLYWYRQTLGQGPEFLTYFQNEAQLEKSRLLSDRFSAERPKGSFSTLEIQRTEQGDSAMYLCASSSSRTGGGGYTFGSGTRLTVV.

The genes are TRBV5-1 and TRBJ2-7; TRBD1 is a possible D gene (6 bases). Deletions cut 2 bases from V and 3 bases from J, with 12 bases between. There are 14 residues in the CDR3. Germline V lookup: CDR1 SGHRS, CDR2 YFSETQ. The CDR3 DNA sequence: TGCGCCAGCAGCTTTCACAGGGAAGACTACGAGCAGTACTTC. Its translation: CASSFHREDYEQYF.

CDR3 sequence (DNA): TGTGCCAGTAGTATAGTAGTCATGGGACAGGGACGTCATGGCTACACCTTC. Translating it yields CASSIVVMGQGRHGYTF. The chain links TRBV19 to TRBJ1-2, with 9 positions matching TRBD1. The CDR3 sequence is 17 residues long. Germline assignment: CDR1 LNHDA and CDR2 SQIVND (reference sequence). Losses at the gene ends were 1 base for V and 6 bases for J; bases not matched to a gene: 12.